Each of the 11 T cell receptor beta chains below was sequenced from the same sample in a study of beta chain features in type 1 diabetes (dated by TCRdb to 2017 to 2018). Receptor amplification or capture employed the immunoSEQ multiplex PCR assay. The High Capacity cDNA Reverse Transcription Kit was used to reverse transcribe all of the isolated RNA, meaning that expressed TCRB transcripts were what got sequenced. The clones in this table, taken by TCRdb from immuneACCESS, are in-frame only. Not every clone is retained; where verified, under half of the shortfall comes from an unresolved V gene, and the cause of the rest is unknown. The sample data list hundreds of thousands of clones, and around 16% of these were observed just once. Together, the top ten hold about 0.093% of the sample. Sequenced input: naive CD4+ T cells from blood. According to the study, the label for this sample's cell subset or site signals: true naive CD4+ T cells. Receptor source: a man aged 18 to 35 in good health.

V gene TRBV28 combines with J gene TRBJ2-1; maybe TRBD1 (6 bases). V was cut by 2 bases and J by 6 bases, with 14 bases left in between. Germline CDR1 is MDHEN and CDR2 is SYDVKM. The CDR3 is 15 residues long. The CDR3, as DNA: TGTGCCAGCAGTTTAAGGCAGGGGCTAGGCAATGAGCAGTTCTTC. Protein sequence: CASSLRQGLGNEQFF.

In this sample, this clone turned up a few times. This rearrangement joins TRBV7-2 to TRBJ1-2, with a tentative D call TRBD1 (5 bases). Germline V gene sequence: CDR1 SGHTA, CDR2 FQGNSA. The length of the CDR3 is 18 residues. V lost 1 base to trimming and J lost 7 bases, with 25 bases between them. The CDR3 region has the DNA TGTGCCAGCAGCTTAGTGGGGCCGGTTCTTGCGGGGCGGAGTGGCTACACCTTC. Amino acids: CASSLVGPVLAGRSGYTF.

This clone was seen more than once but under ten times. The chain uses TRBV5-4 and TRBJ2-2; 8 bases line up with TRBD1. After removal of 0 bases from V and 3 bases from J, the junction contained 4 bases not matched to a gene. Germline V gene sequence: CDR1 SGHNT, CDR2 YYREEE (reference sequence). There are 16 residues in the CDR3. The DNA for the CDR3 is TGTGCCAGCAGCTTGGCAGGGGGCATGTACACCGGGGAGCTGTTTTTT. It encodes CASSLAGGMYTGELFF.

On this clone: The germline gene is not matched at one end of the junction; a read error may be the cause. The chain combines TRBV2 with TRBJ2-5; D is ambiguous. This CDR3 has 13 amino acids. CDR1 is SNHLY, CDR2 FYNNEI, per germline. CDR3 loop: CASREGYQETQYF. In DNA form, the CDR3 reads TGTGCCAGCAGGGAAGGGTACCAAGAGACCCAGTACTTC. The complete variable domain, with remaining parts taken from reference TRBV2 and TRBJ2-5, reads EPEVTQTPSHQVTQMGQEVILRCVPISNHLYFYWYRQILGQKVEFLVSFYNNEISEKSEIFDDQFSVERPDGSNFTLKIRSTKLEDSAMYFCASREGYQETQYFGPGTRLLVL.

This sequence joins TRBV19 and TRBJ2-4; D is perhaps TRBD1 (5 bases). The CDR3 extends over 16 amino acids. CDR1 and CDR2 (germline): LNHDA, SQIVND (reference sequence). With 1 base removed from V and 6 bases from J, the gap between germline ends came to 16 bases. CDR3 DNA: TGTGCCAGTAGTATAGGAAGGGCGGAGCAGGGAAACATTCAGTACTTC. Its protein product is CASSIGRAEQGNIQYF.

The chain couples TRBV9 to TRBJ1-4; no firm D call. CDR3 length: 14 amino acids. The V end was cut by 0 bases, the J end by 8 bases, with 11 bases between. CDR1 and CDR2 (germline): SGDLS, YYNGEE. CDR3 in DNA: TGTGCCAGCAGCGTAGGAGGAACATCAGAAAAACTGTTTTTT. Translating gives CASSVGGTSEKLFF.

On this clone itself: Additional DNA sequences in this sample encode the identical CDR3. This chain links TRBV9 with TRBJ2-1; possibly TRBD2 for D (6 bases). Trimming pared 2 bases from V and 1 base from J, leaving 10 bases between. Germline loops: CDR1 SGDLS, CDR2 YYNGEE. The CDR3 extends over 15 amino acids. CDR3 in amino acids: CASSVGGASYNEQFF. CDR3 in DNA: TGTGCCAGCAGCGTGGGCGGGGCATCCTACAATGAGCAGTTCTTC.

CDR3 in amino acids: CASSGQGTDTQYF. CDR3 bases: TGCGCCAGCTCTGGACAGGGCACAGATACGCAGTATTTT. This sequence joins TRBV5-1 and TRBJ2-3; TRBD1 matches at 7 bases. CDR1 is SGHRS and CDR2 is YFSETQ in the germline V gene. There are 13 residues in the CDR3. Trimming took 7 bases from V and 1 from J; bases not matched to a gene: 3. Based on the CDR3 plus reference TRBV5-1 and TRBJ2-3, the full variable domain is KAGVTQTPRYLIKTRGQQVTLSCSPISGHRSVSWYQQTPGQGLQFLFEYFSETQRNKGNFPGRFSGRQFSNSRSEMNVSTLELGDSALYLCASSGQGTDTQYFGPGTRLTVL.

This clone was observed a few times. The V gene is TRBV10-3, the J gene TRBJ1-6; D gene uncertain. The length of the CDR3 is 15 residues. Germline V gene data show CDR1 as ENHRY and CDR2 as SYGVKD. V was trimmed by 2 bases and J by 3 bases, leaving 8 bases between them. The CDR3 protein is CAISERLGYNSPLHF. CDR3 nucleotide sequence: TGTGCCATCAGTGAGAGGCTAGGCTATAATTCACCCCTCCACTTT.

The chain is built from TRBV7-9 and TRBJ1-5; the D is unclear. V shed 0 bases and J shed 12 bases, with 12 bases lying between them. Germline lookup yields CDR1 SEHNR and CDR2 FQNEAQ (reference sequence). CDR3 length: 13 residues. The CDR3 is CASSLAGVTIQHF. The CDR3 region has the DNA TGTGCCAGCAGCTTAGCAGGAGTCACTATCCAGCATTTT.

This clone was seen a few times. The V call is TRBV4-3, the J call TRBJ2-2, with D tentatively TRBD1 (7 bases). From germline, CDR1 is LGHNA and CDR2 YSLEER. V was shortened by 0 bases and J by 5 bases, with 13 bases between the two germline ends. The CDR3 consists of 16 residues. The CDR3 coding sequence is TGCGCCAGCAGCCAAGATCTCCAGGGGGGAACCGGGGAGCTGTTTTTT. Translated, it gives CASSQDLQGGTGELFF.